Sequencing of this TCR beta chain was carried out in a study of beta chain features in type 1 diabetes. Expressed TCRB transcripts got sequenced, as all isolated RNA was reverse transcribed. The read count averaged approximately 3.5 million across naive, central memory and regulatory T cell samples. Sequenced by immunoSEQ multiplex PCR; TCRdb stores in-frame clones only, minus some. The sample shows roughly 260,000 clones, approximately 10% of them seen only once. Study-level results: Among patients with Type 1 diabetes, TCRB CDR3s were moderately but significantly shorter in every one of the four CD4+ subsets.

The sample holds a few counts of this clone. Its antigen is unidentified. Germline assignment: CDR1 SGHNT and CDR2 YYREEE (reference sequence). Trimming removed 4 bases at V and 8 bases at J, with 14 bases between. The CDR3 is 13 amino acids. Central memory, naive, regulatory and stem cell-like memory CD4+ cells were sorted by CD45RO/CCR7/CD25/CD127/CD95/CD27. Each of the sorted populations had a purity greater than 95%. The sequenced material came from naive CD4+ T cells from blood. This receptor was taken from a man aged 25-45 years with type 1 diabetes. V is TRBV5-4 and J is TRBJ2-3, with D possibly matching TRBD2 (5 bases). The CDR3 region has the DNA TGTGCCAGCAGCACGGATGGCGGAGGTACGCAGTATTTT. Residues: CASSTDGGGTQYF.